This TCR beta chain was recorded in a study of blood T cell repertoires in COVID-19. Whole-study context: Samples representing acute and convalescent COVID-19 were sourced from the United States, Italy and Spain. In each case, the material was cDNA or gDNA derived from T cells, B-cell-depleted T cells, or PBMCs.

The V end lost 4 bases, the J end lost 2 bases, and 15 bases lay between the germline ends. The CDR3 has 15 residues. Germline CDR1 reads SGHRS; CDR2 reads YFSETQ. Authors' analysis steps: Researchers report that nucleated cell counts were estimated from reference gene primer amplification. The repertoire was sequenced with immunoSEQ multiplex PCR; TCRdb's copy has only in-frame clones and lacks some. V and J calls and clone size are given by that table; D and trimming were obtained from the DNA. Here the sample spans about 83,000 clones, roughly 86% being singletons. The rearrangement uses TRBV5-1 and TRBJ1-1; a possible D gene is TRBD1 (6 bases). The TCR sequence derives from a man older than 75 with active or convalescent COVID-19. The material sequenced was peripheral blood. The CDR3 DNA reads as TGCGCCAGCAGCACAGAGACAGGACTCAACACTGAAGCTTTCTTT. This codes for CASSTETGLNTEAFF.